Detailed here is one T cell receptor (beta chain). What antigen it recognizes has not been identified. No much larger clone exists at a distance of one base, and base qualities are not known. At the junction V is shortened by 4 bases and J by 4 bases; bases outside the gene matches: 12. The germline V gene yields MNHNS for CDR1 and SASEGT for CDR2. Including the terminal cysteine and phenylalanine, the CDR3 comprises 16 residues. Left in the record is the CDR3 DNA by itself, 48 bases read in frame from the first base. The cohort comprised fewer than 700 healthy bone marrow donors. All cohort members were sampled while nominally healthy, although unrecorded immune exposures were likely present. The donor tested CMV seronegative, placing the donor among the 350 or so seronegative members of the cohort. A peripheral blood sample was provided by each donor, and peripheral blood mononuclear cells were used for TCR beta sequencing. The Qiagen DNeasy Blood Extraction Kit was used to extract genomic DNA from the blood cell samples.

The method was the immunoSEQ multiplex PCR assay. For the multiplex PCR, a mixture combining 60 forward primers for TCR Vbeta segments and 13 reverse primers for TCR Jbeta segments was used. A multiplex PCR assay on genomic DNA amplified the CDR3 region of rearranged TCR beta genes. The Illumina HiSeq System was used to sequence the amplified TCR beta libraries as 87-base-pair reads. As for the authors' bioinformatics: In a later analysis, some 80 million unique TCR beta chains were counted across the roughly 670 repertoires, and around 10 million of these chains were shared by at least two donors. A nearest-neighbor algorithm error-corrected the raw reads and collapsed the reads into unique sequences, merging closely related sequences to remove PCR and sequencing errors. V, D and J gene segments were assigned by aligning CDR3 sequences to IMGT reference sequences. For a sequence to be retained, a match of at least six nucleotides to both a V gene segment and a J gene segment was required. Rearrangements were classified as productive when the CDR3 lacked stop codons and remained in frame with V and J, and all other rearrangements were classified as non-productive. CDR3 was defined according to IMGT convention as the region running from the second conserved V-encoded cysteine to the conserved J-encoded phenylalanine. In an earlier analysis of 550 to 650 of the donors, sequences lacking an unambiguous match to a single V gene segment were excluded. In an earlier analysis of about 590 of the donors, a V segment was called functional when productive rearrangements were above 56.7%, and segregating when the standard deviation between donors exceeded 5%. A statistical classification framework was developed to diagnose cytomegalovirus status using the catalog of TCR beta chain sequences. V and J gene assignment, in a later analysis, came from comparing TCR nucleotide sequences with IMGT/GENE-DB human TR gene sequences. A later analysis assigned CDR3 sequences and most-parsimonious VDJ recombination scenarios with the TCRdist pipeline. In a later analysis, each TCR beta chain was defined by its CDR3 amino acid sequence together with its V-gene family, and reads without a unique V-gene family were excluded. To address suspected cross-contamination and a sequencing artifact, a later analysis removed roughly 580 highly shared, low-generation-probability nucleotide sequences. A later analysis calculated a clonal expansion index for each public chain from normalized within-repertoire ranks of inferred template counts. Generation probabilities in a later analysis came from a VDJ recombination model fitted to out-of-frame rearrangements, and those results were checked against IGoR. In a later analysis, hypergeometric tests were used to score TCR-TCR, TCR-HLA and TCR-CMV co-occurrence, with a repertoire-size bias correction applied to TCR pairs. A later analysis estimated false discovery rates by permuting HLA or CMV assignments 20 times. A later analysis grouped co-occurring TCRs with DBSCAN, adding TCRdist sequence similarity when clustering within HLA-allele-positive subsets. Co-occurrence clustering excluded repertoires with fewer than 30,000 or more than 120,000 public chains, plus five with anomalous nucleotide sharing. Imported from immuneACCESS, the table was reduced by TCRdb to in-frame sequences with V and J called. These copies leave out some clones; in studies compared against another copy, an unresolved V gene accounts for under half, and the cause of the remainder is not known. V, J and clone size derive from that table, while D and trimming were established from the DNA sequence. This sample lists approximately 160,000 clones; around three quarters were detected once. The ten largest clones capture over 0.95% of the sample.

The data were taken from a study of cytomegalovirus exposure and HLA in healthy donors (dated by TCRdb to about 2017). General notes on the study: In an earlier analysis of roughly 500 of the donors, about 260 Gb of sequence data and approximately 100 million unique TCR beta sequences from about 179 million T cells were reported. An early release covering approximately 600 HLA-typed donors comprised about 320 gigabases of sequencing data and tens of millions of unique TCR sequences. Of the 398 genotyped donors, 65% to 90% fell in the genetic ancestry cluster associated with self-reported Caucasian donors. The study aimed to test whether cataloging public T cell receptors could reveal signatures of past pathogen exposure. Using immunosequencing, the study profiled T cell repertoires from about 620 subjects and related those repertoires to cytomegalovirus serostatus. A separate validation cohort of 100 to 150 different subjects was used in addition to the roughly 720-subject first cohort. To predict cytomegalovirus infection status, the study brought together high-throughput TCR immunosequencing, statistical association of individual TCRs with disease status, and machine learning. A later analysis re-analyzed previously published TCR beta repertoires from roughly 690 donors and added high-resolution HLA genotyping to study TCR occurrence patterns. Rather than drawing on any new phenotypic data, the later analysis identified candidate immune exposures from TCR beta sequences and the way those sequences occurred across donors. An earlier analysis of roughly 580 of the donors used high-throughput TCR beta sequencing to judge whether each TCR beta V gene segment behaved as functional or pseudogenic. Donor age, sex, ethnicity and CMV serostatus were compiled alongside the repertoire data. A later genetic analysis used genome-wide SNP genotypes for about three fifths of the 666 donors, treating that subset as a discovery cohort. All discovery cohort repertoires had been generated on a single sequencing platform. Class I and class II HLA loci were covered by the typing at four-digit resolution. The number of typed donors differed by locus: 629-630 for A, B, C, DRB1 and DQB1; 522 for DQA1; 600 to 610 for DPA1; and roughly 490 for DPB1. A handful of DR-DQ haplotypes were handled as single units for association and clustering because linkage in the cohort was strong. Among some 410 genotyped donors of the cohort, an average of approximately 230,000 unique TCR beta nucleotide sequences were sequenced per donor, roughly 20% of them non-productive.

Here is what the overall study found, with its caveats: A few of the identified cytomegalovirus-associated TCR beta chains were confirmed in vitro to be specific for cytomegalovirus antigens. This cohort had only TCR beta chains sequenced, and the lack of alpha or paired-chain data limited which features could be detected. Specific HLA alleles were associated with 16,951 TCR beta sequences at a false discovery rate of 0.05 in a later analysis. V-gene and J-gene trimming of TCR beta chains was associated with a missense DCLRE1C variant in a later genetic analysis, and the association was replicated in an independent cohort. In an earlier analysis of some 500 of the donors, most TCR beta V segments were observed in productive rearrangements about 87% or about 30% of the time, broadly matching IMGT annotations. The sequencing pipeline was judged likely to have produced a cluster of highly shared sequence variants as a technical artifact. A further reported finding was that TCR beta sequences accurately predicted the HLA-A and HLA-B alleles for most subjects in the first cohort. Compared with equally common non-associated chains, HLA-associated TCR beta chains in a later analysis were more clonally expanded and had lower generation probabilities. A later analysis found that TCR association rates varied across HLA loci, with DRB1 alleles showing the most associated TCRs and HLA-C alleles the fewest. According to a later genetic analysis, donors in an Asian-associated ancestry cluster had fewer N-insertions in productive TCRs than the roughly 660-donor mean. Most TCR sequences were observed very rarely across donors, whereas some public TCRs were present in many individuals. When HLA alleles, especially DR and DQ, strongly co-occurred, attributing TCR associations to individual alleles was difficult. Because the 87-base-pair reads could not distinguish some IMGT-functional V segments, including TRBV6-2 and TRBV6-3, those segments were excluded. According to a later analysis, most CMV-associated TCR beta chains appeared to be HLA-restricted, and the HLA associations seemed to be driven largely by CMV exposure. Because HLA typing was missing for some donors at each locus, association tests included only the typed subset. Some 15 rarely observed V segments, including chromosome 9 orphons, were excluded from the earlier analysis of some 590 of the donors because counts were too low. It was suggested by the authors that the approach could potentially be generalized to other disease states and immunological phenotypes. A later analysis reported that several top co-occurrence clusters appeared linked to parvovirus B19, influenza, CMV and Epstein-Barr virus. Correlated functional status among segregating V segments might reflect linkage disequilibrium, but an unknown experimental factor could not be ruled out. For the cohort, immune exposure information was limited to CMV serostatus. Sequencing depth was assumed to be roughly uniform across donors in the presence/absence analyses, though that assumption may not hold. The classifier was reported to diagnose cytomegalovirus status with high specificity and sensitivity in both the original and validation cohorts. The study gave a list of some 150 TCR beta chains associated with cytomegalovirus.

The TCR was taken from a woman aged 35 to 49 in good health and CMV-seronegative. The chain couples TRBV6-1 to TRBJ2-5, and 7 bases in between align with TRBD2. Material for sequencing was PBMCs. The CDR3 reads as follows: CASSVGRGSVLETQYF. The nucleotides read TGTGCCAGCAGTGTAGGGCGCGGGAGTGTTTTAGAGACCCAGTACTTC.